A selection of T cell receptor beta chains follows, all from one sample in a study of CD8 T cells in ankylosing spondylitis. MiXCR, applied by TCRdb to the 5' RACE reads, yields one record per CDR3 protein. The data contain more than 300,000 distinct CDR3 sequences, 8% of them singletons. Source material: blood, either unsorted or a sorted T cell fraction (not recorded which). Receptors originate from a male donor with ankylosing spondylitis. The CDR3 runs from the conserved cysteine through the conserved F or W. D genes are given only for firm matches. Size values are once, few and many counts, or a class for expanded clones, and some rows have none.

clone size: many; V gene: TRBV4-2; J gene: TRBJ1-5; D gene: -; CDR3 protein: CASSQDPSISGQPQHF; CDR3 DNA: TGTGCCAGCAGCCAAGACCCCTCCATTTCAGGTCAGCCCCAGCATTTT
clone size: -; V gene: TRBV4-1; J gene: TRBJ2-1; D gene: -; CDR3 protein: CASSQGRGATYNEQFF; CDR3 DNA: TGCGCCAGCAGCCAAGGTCGGGGGGCCACCTACAATGAGCAGTTCTTC
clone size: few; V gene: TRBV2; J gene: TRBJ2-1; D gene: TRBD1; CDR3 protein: CASGVPGQGGRDLSYNEQFF; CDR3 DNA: TGTGCCAGCGGAGTTCCGGGACAGGGGGGTCGGGACCTTTCCTACAATGAGCAGTTCTTC
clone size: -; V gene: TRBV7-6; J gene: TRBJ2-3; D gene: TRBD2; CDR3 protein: CASRARLAGGTDTQYF; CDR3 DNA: TGTGCCAGCAGAGCAAGACTAGCGGGGGGCACAGATACGCAGTATTTT
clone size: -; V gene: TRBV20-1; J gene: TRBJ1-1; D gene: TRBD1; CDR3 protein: CSPLGQGGYTEAFF; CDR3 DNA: TGCAGTCCGTTGGGACAGGGAGGTTACACTGAAGCTTTCTTT
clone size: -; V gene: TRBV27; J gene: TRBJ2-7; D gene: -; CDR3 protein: CASSLSPLSYEQYF; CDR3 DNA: TGTGCCAGCAGTTTATCCCCCCTTTCCTACGAGCAGTACTTC
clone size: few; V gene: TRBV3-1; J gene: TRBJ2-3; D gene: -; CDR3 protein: CASSQGRVTRRYF; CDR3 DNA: TGTGCCAGCAGCCAAGGCCGGGTCACCAGGAGGTATTTT
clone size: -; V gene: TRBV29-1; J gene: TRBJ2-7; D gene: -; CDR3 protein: CSALGGPRSYEQYF; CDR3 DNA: TGCAGCGCCCTCGGGGGGCCAAGATCTTACGAGCAGTACTTC
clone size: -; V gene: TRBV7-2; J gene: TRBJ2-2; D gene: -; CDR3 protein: CASSSTSSGTGELFF; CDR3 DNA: TGTGCCAGCAGCTCAACCAGCAGCGGCACCGGGGAGCTGTTTTTT
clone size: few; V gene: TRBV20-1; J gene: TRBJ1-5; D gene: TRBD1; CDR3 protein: CSARDGQGVHHNQPQHF; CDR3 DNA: TGCAGTGCTAGGGATGGACAGGGGGTCCATCACAATCAGCCCCAGCATTTT
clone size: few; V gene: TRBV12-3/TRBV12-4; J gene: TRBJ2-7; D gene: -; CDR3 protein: CASSPSGVLGEQYF; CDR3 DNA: TGTGCCAGCAGTCCGAGCGGCGTCTTGGGGGAGCAGTACTTC
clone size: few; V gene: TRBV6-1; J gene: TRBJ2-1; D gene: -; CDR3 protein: CASSPAGTSYNEQFF; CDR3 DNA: TGTGCCAGCAGCCCCGCCGGGACAAGCTACAATGAGCAGTTCTTC
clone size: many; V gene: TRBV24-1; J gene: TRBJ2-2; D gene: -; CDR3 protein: CATSEHVGGGSNTGELFF; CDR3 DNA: TGTGCCACCAGTGAGCACGTTGGCGGCGGATCGAACACCGGGGAGCTGTTTTTT
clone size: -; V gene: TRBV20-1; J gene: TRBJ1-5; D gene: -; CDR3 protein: CSARVPATTYSNQPQHF; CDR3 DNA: TGCAGTGCTAGAGTCCCGGCGACAACTTATAGCAATCAGCCCCAGCATTTT
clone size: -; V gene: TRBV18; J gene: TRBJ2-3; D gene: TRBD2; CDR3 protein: CASSPRLAGGGSDTQYF; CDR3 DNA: TGTGCCAGCTCACCACGTCTAGCGGGAGGAGGGTCAGATACGCAGTATTTT
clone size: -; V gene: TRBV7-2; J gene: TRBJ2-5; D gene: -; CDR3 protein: CASSQGMFQETQYF; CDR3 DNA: TGTGCCAGCAGCCAAGGGATGTTCCAAGAGACCCAGTACTTC
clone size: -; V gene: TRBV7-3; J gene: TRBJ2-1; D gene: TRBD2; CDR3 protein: CASSLPGLAGRSATDEQFF; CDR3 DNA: TGTGCCAGCAGCCTCCCGGGACTAGCGGGGAGGTCTGCGACGGATGAGCAGTTCTTC
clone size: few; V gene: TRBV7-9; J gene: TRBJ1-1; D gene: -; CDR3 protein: CASSPSRGSNTEAFF; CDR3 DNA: TGTGCCAGCAGCCCCTCCCGAGGCTCGAACACTGAAGCTTTCTTT
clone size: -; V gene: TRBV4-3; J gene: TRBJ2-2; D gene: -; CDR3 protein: CASSQGYGTGELFF; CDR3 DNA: TGCGCCAGCAGCCAAGGCTACGGCACCGGGGAGCTGTTTTTT
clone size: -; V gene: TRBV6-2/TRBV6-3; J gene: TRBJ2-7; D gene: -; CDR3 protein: CASSLDSYEKYF; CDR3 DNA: TGTGCCAGCAGCCTAGACAGCTACGAGAAGTACTTC
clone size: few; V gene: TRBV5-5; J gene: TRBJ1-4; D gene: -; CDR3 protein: CASSVGHPNLEKLFF; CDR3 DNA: TGTGCCAGCAGCGTGGGACACCCCAACCTTGAAAAACTGTTTTTT
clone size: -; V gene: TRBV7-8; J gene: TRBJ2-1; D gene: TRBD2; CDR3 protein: CASSLVGGSNEQFF; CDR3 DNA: TGTGCCAGCAGCTTAGTCGGCGGGAGCAATGAGCAGTTCTTC
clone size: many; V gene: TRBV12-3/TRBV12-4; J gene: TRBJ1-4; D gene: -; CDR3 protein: CASSRDRANEKLFF; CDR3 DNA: TGTGCCAGCAGTAGAGACAGAGCCAATGAAAAACTGTTTTTT
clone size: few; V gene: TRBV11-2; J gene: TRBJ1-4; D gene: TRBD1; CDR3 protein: CASSVPGQGNEKLFF; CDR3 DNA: TGTGCCAGCAGCGTACCGGGACAGGGGAATGAAAAACTGTTTTTT
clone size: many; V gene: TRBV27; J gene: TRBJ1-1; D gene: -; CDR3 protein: CASSQVARTEAFF; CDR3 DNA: TGTGCCAGCAGCCAGGTCGCTCGCACTGAAGCTTTCTTT
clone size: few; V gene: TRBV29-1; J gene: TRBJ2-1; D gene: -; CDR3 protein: CSVVAFNNEQFF; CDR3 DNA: TGCAGCGTTGTCGCTTTCAACAATGAGCAGTTCTTC
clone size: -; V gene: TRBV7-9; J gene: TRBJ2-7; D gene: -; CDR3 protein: CASSRHYEQYF; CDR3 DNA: TGTGCCAGCAGCCGTCACTACGAGCAGTACTTC
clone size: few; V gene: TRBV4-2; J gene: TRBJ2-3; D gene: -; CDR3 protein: CASSPQQGVGDAQYF; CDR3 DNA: TGTGCCAGCAGCCCCCAGCAGGGAGTCGGTGATGCGCAGTATTTT
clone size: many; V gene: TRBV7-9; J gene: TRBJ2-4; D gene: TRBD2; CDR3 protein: CASSFGTSGNIQYF; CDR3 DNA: TGTGCCAGCAGCTTCGGGACTAGCGGAAACATTCAGTACTTC
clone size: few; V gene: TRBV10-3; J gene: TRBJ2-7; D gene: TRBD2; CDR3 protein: CAIRAASGGAYEQYF; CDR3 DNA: TGTGCCATCAGGGCCGCTAGCGGGGGGGCCTACGAGCAGTACTTC
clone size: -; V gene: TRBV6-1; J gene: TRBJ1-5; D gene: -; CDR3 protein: CASSEGDSLQPQHF; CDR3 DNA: TGTGCCAGCAGTGAAGGAGACAGTTTACAGCCCCAGCATTTT
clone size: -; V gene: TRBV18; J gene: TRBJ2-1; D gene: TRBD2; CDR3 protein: CASSVASGRARSEQFF; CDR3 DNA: TGTGCCAGCTCAGTTGCTAGCGGGAGGGCACGGAGTGAGCAGTTCTTC
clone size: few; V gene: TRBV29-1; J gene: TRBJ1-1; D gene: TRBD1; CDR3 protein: CSVEGKRTGHTEAFF; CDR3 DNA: TGCAGCGTTGAAGGGAAAAGGACAGGGCACACTGAAGCTTTCTTT
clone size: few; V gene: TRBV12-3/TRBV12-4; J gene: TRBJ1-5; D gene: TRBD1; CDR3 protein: CASSSGQVGNQPQHF; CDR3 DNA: TGTGCCAGCAGTTCCGGACAGGTGGGCAATCAGCCCCAGCATTTT
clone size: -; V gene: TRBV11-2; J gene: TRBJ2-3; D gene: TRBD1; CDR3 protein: CASSSYRDRTTDTQYF; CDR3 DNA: TGTGCCAGCAGCTCGTACCGGGACAGAACTACAGATACGCAGTATTTT
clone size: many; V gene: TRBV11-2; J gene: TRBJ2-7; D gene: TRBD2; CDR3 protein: CASSWGLAGRSEQYF; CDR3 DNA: TGTGCCAGCAGCTGGGGGCTAGCGGGACGGTCCGAGCAGTACTTC
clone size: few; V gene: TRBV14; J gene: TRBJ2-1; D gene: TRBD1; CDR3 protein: CASRHRDSPYNEQFF; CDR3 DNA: TGTGCCAGCAGGCATCGGGACAGCCCATACAATGAGCAGTTCTTC
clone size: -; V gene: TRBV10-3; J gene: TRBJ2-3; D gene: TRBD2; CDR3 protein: CAISEGGLAITSTDTQYF; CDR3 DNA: TGTGCCATCAGTGAGGGCGGACTAGCGATCACTAGCACAGATACGCAGTATTTT
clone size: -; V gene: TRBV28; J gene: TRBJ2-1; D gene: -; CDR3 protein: CASSLPEAGFYNEQFF; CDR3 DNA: TGTGCCAGCAGTTTGCCGGAGGCAGGATTCTACAATGAGCAGTTCTTC
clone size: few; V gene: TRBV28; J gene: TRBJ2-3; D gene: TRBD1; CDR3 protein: CASKGQGVDTQYF; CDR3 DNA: TGTGCCAGCAAAGGACAGGGGGTTGATACGCAGTATTTT
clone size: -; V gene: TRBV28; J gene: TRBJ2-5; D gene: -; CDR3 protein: CASRVVETQYF; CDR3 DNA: TGTGCCAGCAGGGTTGTGGAGACCCAGTACTTC
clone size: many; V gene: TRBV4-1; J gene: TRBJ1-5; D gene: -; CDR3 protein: CASSQDGQRVYSNQPQHF; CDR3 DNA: TGCGCCAGCAGCCAAGACGGACAACGGGTTTATAGCAATCAGCCCCAGCATTTT
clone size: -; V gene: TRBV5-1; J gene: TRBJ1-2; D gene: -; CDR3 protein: CASSPQPNVPNYGYTF; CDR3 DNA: TGCGCCAGCAGCCCACAACCCAACGTACCTAACTATGGCTACACCTTC
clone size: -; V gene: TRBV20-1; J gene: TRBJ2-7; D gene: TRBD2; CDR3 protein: CSANPSGRTYEQYF; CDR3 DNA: TGCAGTGCAAATCCTAGCGGGCGGACCTACGAGCAGTACTTC
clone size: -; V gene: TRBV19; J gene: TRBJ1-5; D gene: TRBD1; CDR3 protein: CASSIGQGQAEPQHF; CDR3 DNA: TGTGCCAGTAGTATCGGACAGGGACAGGCAGAGCCCCAGCATTTT
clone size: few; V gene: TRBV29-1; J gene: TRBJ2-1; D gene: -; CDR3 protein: CSGKQGSYNEQFF; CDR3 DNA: TGCAGCGGCAAACAGGGCTCCTACAATGAGCAGTTCTTC
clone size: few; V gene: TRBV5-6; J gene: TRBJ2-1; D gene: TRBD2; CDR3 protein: CASSLVTAGALIF; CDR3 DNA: TGTGCCAGCAGCTTGGTAACGGCGGGAGCTTTAATCTTC
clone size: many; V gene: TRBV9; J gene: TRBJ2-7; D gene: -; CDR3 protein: CASSVGVGHEQYF; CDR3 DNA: TGTGCCAGCAGCGTAGGGGTAGGCCACGAGCAGTACTTC
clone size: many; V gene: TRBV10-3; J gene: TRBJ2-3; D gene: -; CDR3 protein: CATGERGSTTDTQYF; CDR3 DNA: TGTGCCACAGGGGAGCGGGGATCAACCACAGATACGCAGTATTTT
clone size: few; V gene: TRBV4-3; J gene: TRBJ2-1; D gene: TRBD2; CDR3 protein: CASSQDWASGRGYNEQFF; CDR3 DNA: TGCGCCAGCAGCCAAGATTGGGCTAGCGGGAGAGGCTACAATGAGCAGTTCTTC
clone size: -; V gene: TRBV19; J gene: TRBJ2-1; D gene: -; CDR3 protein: CASSSGGTTYNEQFF; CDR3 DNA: TGTGCCAGTAGTAGTGGCGGTACTACCTACAATGAGCAGTTCTTC